These T cell receptor beta chains were read from a single sample in a study of T cell changes during pregnancy in multiple sclerosis. The protocol was immunoSEQ multiplex PCR, while the TCRdb copy is restricted to in-frame clones and leaves out a portion. Among some 140,000 clones listed, roughly 95% were seen once. Material: peripheral blood, obtained after pregnancy. These receptors were taken from a female donor with multiple sclerosis, enrolled in a pregnancy study. CDR3s include the opening cysteine and the closing phenylalanine or tryptophan. D genes are given only for firm matches.

TRBD2 TRBJ2-5 TRBV4-2 CASSRTSGLAYQETQYF TGTGCCAGCAGCCGGACTAGCGGGTTAGCTTATCAAGAGACCCAGTACTTC
NA TRBJ2-3 TRBV5-1 CASSFRRLEGDTQYF TGCGCCAGCAGCTTCCGGAGGCTCGAAGGAGATACGCAGTATTTT
NA TRBJ1-2 TRBV5-1 CASRRLDSDGYTF TGCGCCAGCAGGAGGCTTGACAGCGATGGCTACACCTTC
NA TRBJ2-5 TRBV30 CAWDGGETQYF TGTGCCTGGGACGGCGGAGAGACCCAGTACTTC
NA TRBJ2-7 TRBV18 CASSPGGKEQYF TGTGCCAGCTCACCAGGCGGGAAAGAGCAGTACTTC
NA TRBJ2-7 TRBV10-3 CAISDIPAGQQRSSYEQYF TGTGCCATCAGTGATATCCCAGCGGGCCAACAGAGGAGCTCCTACGAGCAGTACTTC
NA TRBJ2-2 TRBV6-5 CASSYSSVGELFF TGTGCCAGCAGTTACTCGTCCGTGGGGGAGCTGTTTTTT
TRBD2 TRBJ2-2 TRBV14 CASSQEGWGLNTGELFF TGTGCCAGCAGCCAAGAGGGGTGGGGACTAAACACCGGGGAGCTGTTTTTT
TRBD2 TRBJ2-5 TRBV5-4 CASSLSGTETQYF TGTGCCAGCAGCTTGAGCGGGACCGAGACCCAGTACTTC
TRBD2 TRBJ2-7 TRBV6-1 CASSEGQGLPSYEQYF TGTGCCAGCAGTGAGGGGCAGGGACTACCCTCCTACGAGCAGTACTTC